This is a list of T cell receptor beta chains from one sample in a study of blood T cell repertoires in COVID-19. The data were produced by immunoSEQ multiplex PCR, yet TCRdb's version contains in-frame clones alone and is incomplete. Of 250,000 to 350,000 clones detected, 88% appear once; the ten largest clones hold approximately 1%. The sample consisted of PBMCs or T cells enriched from blood (not recorded which). The receptors derive from a woman aged 25-40 years who had recovered from COVID-19. Both conserved end residues are part of each CDR3. The order of the fields is J gene, V gene, CDR3 protein.

j_gene: TRBJ1-1; v_gene: TRBV11-3; CDR3aa: CASSLSLNTEAFF
j_gene: TRBJ1-1; v_gene: TRBV19; CDR3aa: CASSATGGYTEAFF
j_gene: TRBJ1-1; v_gene: TRBV5-4; CDR3aa: CASSRQGTNTEAFF
j_gene: TRBJ2-7; v_gene: TRBV3-1/TRBV3-2; CDR3aa: CASSQGSGTYEQYF
j_gene: TRBJ1-1; v_gene: TRBV6-2/TRBV6-3; CDR3aa: CASSPQALLIEAFF
j_gene: TRBJ1-2; v_gene: TRBV6-5; CDR3aa: CASSPGGVGNYGYTF
j_gene: TRBJ1-2; v_gene: TRBV29-1; CDR3aa: CSVAQGARLYTF
j_gene: TRBJ1-5; v_gene: TRBV10-3; CDR3aa: CAISLQGPYSNQPQHF
j_gene: TRBJ1-2; v_gene: TRBV7-8; CDR3aa: CASSFGEINYGYTF
j_gene: TRBJ1-5; v_gene: TRBV27; CDR3aa: CATSDSRSNQPQHF
j_gene: TRBJ1-2; v_gene: TRBV6-5; CDR3aa: CASPRDPGQGTGYTF
j_gene: TRBJ2-2; v_gene: TRBV25-1; CDR3aa: CASSEWATRNTGELFF
j_gene: TRBJ1-6; v_gene: TRBV9; CDR3aa: CASSIREGHNSPLHF
j_gene: TRBJ2-1; v_gene: TRBV30; CDR3aa: CAWSGPGTGGNEQFF
j_gene: TRBJ2-3; v_gene: TRBV7-2; CDR3aa: CASSLRTTPDTQYF
j_gene: TRBJ2-7; v_gene: TRBV19; CDR3aa: CASSGQGRDYEQYF
j_gene: TRBJ2-7; v_gene: TRBV18; CDR3aa: CASSFRGREYEQYF
j_gene: TRBJ1-4; v_gene: TRBV28; CDR3aa: CATLSGKLFF
j_gene: TRBJ2-3; v_gene: TRBV28; CDR3aa: CASSRARRGFDSSTDTQYF
j_gene: TRBJ2-3; v_gene: TRBV28; CDR3aa: CASSLFGGRHHQSTDTQYF
j_gene: TRBJ1-2; v_gene: TRBV7-8; CDR3aa: CASSLRTGAPSVYGYTF
j_gene: TRBJ1-5; v_gene: TRBV30; CDR3aa: CAWIKESNQPQHF
j_gene: TRBJ2-3; v_gene: TRBV5-4; CDR3aa: CASSYKAGEWKDTQYF
j_gene: TRBJ1-6; v_gene: TRBV7-2; CDR3aa: CASSSMGDRGSPLHF
j_gene: TRBJ2-1; v_gene: TRBV11-3; CDR3aa: CASSLVGLAGGPDNEQFF
j_gene: TRBJ1-1; v_gene: TRBV23-1; CDR3aa: CASSQDDPVRGNTEAFF
j_gene: TRBJ1-4; v_gene: TRBV4-3; CDR3aa: CASSQSRQGQLFF
j_gene: TRBJ1-2; v_gene: TRBV15; CDR3aa: CATSGPGTGKVGDGYTF
j_gene: TRBJ2-5; v_gene: TRBV9; CDR3aa: CASSLASGLAGETQYF